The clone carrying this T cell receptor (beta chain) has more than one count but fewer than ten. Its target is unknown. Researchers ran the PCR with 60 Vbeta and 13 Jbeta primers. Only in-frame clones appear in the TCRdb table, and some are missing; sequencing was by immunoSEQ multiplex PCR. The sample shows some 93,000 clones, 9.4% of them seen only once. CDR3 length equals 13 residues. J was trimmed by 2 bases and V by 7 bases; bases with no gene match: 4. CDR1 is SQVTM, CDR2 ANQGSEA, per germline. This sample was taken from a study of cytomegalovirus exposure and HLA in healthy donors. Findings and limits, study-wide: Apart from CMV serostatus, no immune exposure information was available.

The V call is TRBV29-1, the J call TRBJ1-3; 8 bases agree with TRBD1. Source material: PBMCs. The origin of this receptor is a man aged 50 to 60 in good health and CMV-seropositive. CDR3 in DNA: TGCAGCGGCGGGACAGGTACTGGAAACACCATATATTTT. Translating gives CSGGTGTGNTIYF.